These 31 T cell receptor beta chains came from one sample sequenced in a study of blood T cell repertoires in COVID-19. The assay was immunoSEQ multiplex PCR, and TCRdb's table has in-frame clones only and misses some. Here the sample spans around 370,000 clones, 91% being singletons. Sequenced input: peripheral blood. All receptors come from a woman younger than 30 who had recovered from COVID-19.

This clone was observed once. Germline is not matched at one junction end, which may reflect a read error. The rearrangement uses TRBV6-6 and TRBJ2-1; 7 bases align to TRBD1. The CDR3 has 15 residues. Germline V gene lookup returns CDR1 MNHNY and CDR2 SVGAGI (reference sequence). This CDR3 reads CASSYNRGSYKEQFF. DNA of the CDR3: TGTGCCAGCAGTTACAACAGGGGTTCCTACAAGGAGCAGTTCTTC.

The V and J genes are TRBV30 and TRBJ1-1; maybe TRBD1 (5 bases). This CDR3 spans 15 amino acids. Germline V CDR1 and CDR2: GTSNPN, SVGIG (reference sequence). V lost 0 bases to trimming and J lost 1 base, with 12 bases between them. In nucleotides, the CDR3 is TGTGCCTGGAGTGTACTTGGGGGAGGGAACACTGAAGCTTTCTTT. Its protein product is CAWSVLGGGNTEAFF.

This clone was seen a few times. The chain uses TRBV29-1 and TRBJ1-2; TRBD1 is a possible D gene (6 bases). With 4 bases removed from V and 5 bases from J, the gap between germline ends came to 8 bases. Germline lookup yields CDR1 SQVTM and CDR2 ANQGSEA. The CDR3 extends over 11 amino acids. CDR3 sequence: CSVGQGYGYTF. CDR3 nucleotides: TGCAGCGTTGGGCAGGGGTATGGCTACACCTTC.

The chain combines TRBV20-1 with TRBJ2-5; 8 bases fit TRBD2. The V segment lost 3 bases and the J segment 4 bases; nucleotides outside the gene matches: 7. This CDR3 has 14 amino acids. Germline V gene lookup returns CDR1 DFQATT and CDR2 SNEGSKA (reference sequence). CDR3: CSASRRGRPETQYF. The CDR3 DNA reads as TGCAGTGCTAGTCGTCGCGGGAGGCCAGAGACCCAGTACTTC.

Comment on this clone: An end of the junction differs from the germline gene, which may be a read error. The same CDR3 is also encoded by other DNA sequences in this sample. The chain uses TRBV27 and TRBJ1-2; TRBD1 might be the D (6 bases). Per germline, CDR1 MNHEY and CDR2 SMNVEV (reference sequence). CDR3 length equals 12 residues. The CDR3 sequence is CASSSTGYGYTF. CDR3 in DNA: TGTGCCAGCAGTTCGACAGGTTATGGCTACACTTTC.

The rearrangement links TRBV7-6 to TRBJ2-1, with 10 positions matching TRBD2. J lost 6 bases, V lost 2 bases, and 7 bases had no gene match. This CDR3 region has 16 residues. The V gene's germline CDR1 is SGHVS and CDR2 FNYEAQ. In DNA form, the CDR3 reads TGTGCCAGCAGCTTACGCCCGACTAGCGGGTCCAATGAGCAGTTCTTC. The encoded protein is CASSLRPTSGSNEQFF.

The chain has TRBV30 and TRBJ2-5; maybe TRBD1 (6 bases). Trimming stripped 2 bases from V and 2 bases from J, with 18 bases between. Germline assignment: CDR1 GTSNPN and CDR2 SVGIG (reference sequence). This CDR3 has 16 residues. The CDR3 DNA reads as TGTGCCTGGAGTCCAACCACCGGGACACCTCAAGAGACCCAGTACTTC. It encodes CAWSPTTGTPQETQYF.

This clone was seen a single time. The chain uses TRBV5-6 and TRBJ1-1; D not resolved. Germline V lookup: CDR1 SGHDT, CDR2 YYEEEE. V gave up 1 base and J gave up 2 bases, with 9 bases separating them. The CDR3 runs to 14 residues. The CDR3 region is CASSLRRPNTEAFF. The CDR3 DNA reads as TGTGCCAGCAGCTTGAGGAGGCCCAACACTGAAGCTTTCTTT.

The chain employs TRBV24-1 and TRBJ1-3; D is undetermined. The V and J ends lost 3 bases and 0 bases respectively, with 8 bases between them. CDR1 and CDR2 from the germline V gene are KGHDR and SFDVKD. The CDR3 consists of 15 residues. CDR3: CATSDPRSSGNTIYF. The CDR3 DNA reads TGTGCCACCAGTGATCCTCGGAGCTCTGGAAACACCATATATTTT.

The genes are TRBV13 and TRBJ1-4, with D possibly matching TRBD1 (5 bases). The CDR3 is 14 residues long. CDR1 PRHDT and CDR2 FYEKMQ come from the germline V gene (reference sequence). Trimming stripped 3 bases from V and 5 bases from J, with 10 bases between. The CDR3 DNA reads TGTGCCAGCAGCTTCCGGGGGTTAAATGAAAAACTGTTTTTT. This gives the protein CASSFRGLNEKLFF.

The genes are TRBV3-1 (or the pseudogene TRBV3-2) and TRBJ1-4, with 8 nucleotides matching TRBD1. Trimming took 2 bases from V and 0 from J; bases not matched to a gene: 11. The CDR3 runs 19 residues. From germline, CDR1 is LGHDT and CDR2 YNNKEL (reference sequence). The CDR3 spells CASSQLRTGPRATNEKLFF. The CDR3 nucleotides are TGTGCCAGCAGCCAACTCCGGACAGGGCCCCGTGCAACTAATGAAAAACTGTTTTTT.

The J gene is TRBJ1-1, the V gene TRBV30, with D tentatively TRBD1 (6 bases). V was pared by 0 bases and J by 1 base, with 12 bases between. There are 15 residues in the CDR3. Germline assignment: CDR1 GTSNPN and CDR2 SVGIG (reference sequence). The CDR3 spells CAWSVSFRGNTEAFF. In nucleotides, the CDR3 is TGTGCCTGGAGTGTATCGTTCAGGGGGAACACTGAAGCTTTCTTT.

The gene calls are TRBV7-9 and TRBJ1-1; tentatively, D is TRBD1 (6 bases). Germline CDR1 is SEHNR and CDR2 is FQNEAQ (reference sequence). The CDR3 has 15 amino acids. V was clipped by 2 bases and J by 3 bases, with 13 bases between them. CDR3 region: CASSLRTDLHTEAFF. The CDR3 DNA reads as TGTGCCAGCAGCTTAAGGACAGACCTTCACACTGAAGCTTTCTTT.

This sequence joins TRBV21-1 and TRBJ2-7; the D call in the table, TRBD2, was not verified against the DNA. TRBV21-1 is described as a pseudogene. The CDR3 is made up of 19 amino acids. As DNA, the CDR3 is TGTGCCAGCAGCAAAACTTCGGGACTAGTCATGTTAAGCTCCTACGAGCAGTACGTC. Protein product: CASSKTSGLVMLSSYEQYV.

The J gene is TRBJ1-6, the V gene TRBV5-1; 8 bases map to TRBD1. This CDR3 comprises 15 residues. CDR1 is SGHRS, CDR2 YFSETQ, per germline. The ends lost 0 bases at V and 8 bases at J; junction bases unmatched: 4. The CDR3 region has the DNA TGCGCCAGCAGCTTGGGACAGGGGATCTATTCACCCCTCCACTTT. This encodes CASSLGQGIYSPLHF.

The chain combines TRBV6-2 or TRBV6-3 with TRBJ2-2; TRBD2 matches 10 bases. The CDR3 length is 16 residues. Germline assignment: CDR1 MNHEY and CDR2 SVGEGT. The ends lost 0 bases at V and 4 bases at J; junction bases unmatched: 2. In DNA form, the CDR3 reads TGTGCCAGCAGTTACTCAGCTAGCGGGAGCACCGGGGAGCTGTTTTTT. It is translated as CASSYSASGSTGELFF.

CDR3 DNA sequence: TGTGCCACCAGCCTGGCAGGGGGTAGAAACACCATATATTTT. Protein product: CATSLAGGRNTIYF. The chain carries TRBV15 and TRBJ1-3; 7 nucleotides agree with TRBD1. Per germline, CDR1 LNHNV and CDR2 YYDKDF (reference sequence). The CDR3 sequence is 14 residues long. V lost 5 bases, J lost 5 bases, and 6 bases stayed unmatched.

CDR3 nucleotide sequence: TGTGCCAGCAGTAGACAGGGAGAGATGAACACTGAAGCTTTCTTT. Translation: CASSRQGEMNTEAFF. This chain links TRBV27 with TRBJ1-1; TRBD1 agrees at 7 bases. Per germline, CDR1 MNHEY and CDR2 SMNVEV (reference sequence). V lost 5 bases, J lost 0 bases, and 6 bases stayed unmatched. This CDR3 is 15 amino acids long.

The chain links TRBV7-8 to TRBJ2-7, with 10 bases matching TRBD2. The length of the CDR3 is 16 residues. Germline V gene sequence: CDR1 SGHVS, CDR2 FQNEAQ. Trimming cost V 1 base and J 2 bases; bases outside gene matches: 5. CDR3 sequence: CASSLGLAGATYEQYV. For the CDR3, the DNA is TGTGCCAGCAGCTTAGGGCTAGCGGGAGCGACCTACGAGCAGTACGTC.

V usage is TRBV12-5 and J usage is TRBJ1-1; TRBD1 might be the D (6 bases). CDR3 length: 15 amino acids. The V gene's germline CDR1 is LGHNT and CDR2 FRNRAP. Trimming took 7 bases from V and 4 from J, leaving 19 bases between them. Written as DNA, the CDR3 is TGTGCTAGTGCCCTGGGGGGGCCTCGGGGCACTGAAGCTTTCTTT. Its translation: CASALGGPRGTEAFF.

The V gene is TRBV5-1, the J gene TRBJ1-2; TRBD1 might be the D (5 bases). The CDR3 spans 14 residues. Trimming cost V 4 bases and J 2 bases, with 12 bases left between them. The germline gives CDR1 SGHRS, CDR2 YFSETQ. CDR3 nucleotide sequence: TGCGCCAGCAGCGTCTTGGACACCAACTATGGCTACACCTTC. Translation: CASSVLDTNYGYTF.

The chain joins TRBV5-1 to TRBJ1-5; D perhaps matches TRBD1 (5 bases). Trimming removed 0 bases from V and 6 bases from J, with 13 bases in between. CDR1 SGHRS and CDR2 YFSETQ come from the germline V gene. This CDR3 has 15 amino acids. The DNA for the CDR3 is TGCGCCAGCAGCTTGGCCCCAGGGACTGGTCAGCCCCAGCATTTT. This encodes CASSLAPGTGQPQHF.

J is TRBJ2-7 and V is TRBV18; TRBD2 agrees at 8 bases. Germline V CDR1 and CDR2: KGHSH, LQKENI. This CDR3 is 14 amino acids long. The V and J ends lost 5 bases and 3 bases, in that order; junction bases with no gene match: 6. CDR3 coding DNA: TGTGCCAGCTCAGGTAGCGGGATTGGCTACGAGCAGTACGTC. This codes for CASSGSGIGYEQYV.

The J gene is TRBJ2-1, the V gene TRBV6-2 or TRBV6-3; D is perhaps TRBD2 (5 bases). Germline V gene lookup returns CDR1 MNHEY and CDR2 SVGEGT. The CDR3 is 16 residues long. Trimming stripped 2 bases from V and 2 bases from J, with 13 bases between. This CDR3 is CASSYLGGYTYNEQFF. For the CDR3, the DNA is TGTGCCAGCAGTTACCTTGGCGGGTATACCTACAATGAGCAGTTCTTC.

The V and J genes are TRBV7-2 and TRBJ2-3; 14 bases agree with TRBD2. This CDR3 has 16 residues. With 5 bases clipped from V and 4 bases from J, the junction kept 5 bases outside the gene matches. Germline CDR1 and CDR2: SGHTA and FQGNSA. The CDR3 here is CASSPGLAGVADTQYF. The CDR3 DNA sequence: TGTGCCAGCAGCCCGGGACTAGCGGGAGTGGCAGATACGCAGTATTTT.

The chain is built from TRBV7-9 and TRBJ1-4, with TRBD1 matching 8 bases. The CDR3 spans 16 residues. Germline V gene data show CDR1 as SEHNR and CDR2 as FQNEAQ (reference sequence). Trimming removed 3 bases from V and 11 bases from J; junction bases left unmatched: 14. In DNA, the CDR3 is TGTGCCAGCAGCTTGAAGGAAACAGGGGGGGAGAAGAAACTGTTTTTT. Its protein is CASSLKETGGEKKLFF.

The rearrangement joins TRBV7-9 to TRBJ2-7; D gene ambiguous. Germline CDR1 SEHNR, CDR2 FQNEAQ (reference sequence). The CDR3 loop spans 14 amino acids. Trimming removed 0 bases at V and 3 bases at J, with 9 bases between. CDR3 residues: CASSLAGRFYEQYV. CDR3 DNA sequence: TGTGCCAGCAGCTTAGCGGGCAGATTCTACGAGCAGTACGTC.

V is TRBV11-2 and J is TRBJ2-1, with 12 positions matching TRBD2. The J segment lost 12 bases and the V segment lost 4 bases, leaving 16 bases of the junction unmatched. Germline V gene data show CDR1 as SGHAT and CDR2 as FQNNGV. The CDR3 totals 17 residues. CDR3 loop: CASSSRGASGRAHGQFF. DNA of the CDR3: TGTGCCAGCAGCTCGAGGGGTGCTAGCGGGAGGGCCCATGGGCAGTTCTTC. The full variable domain, with the rest looked up from reference TRBV11-2 and TRBJ2-1, is EAGVAQSPRYKIIEKRQSVAFWCNPISGHATLYWYQQILGQGPKLLIQFQNNGVVDDSQLPKDRFSAERLKGVDSTLKIQPAKLEDSAVYLCASSSRGASGRAHGQFFGPGTRLTVL.

The chain carries TRBV7-2 and TRBJ2-3, with 9 bases fitting TRBD2. Germline V CDR1 and CDR2: SGHTA, FQGNSA. V shed 4 bases, J shed 0 bases, and the junction held 8 bases outside the gene matches. This CDR3 is 17 amino acids long. The CDR3 spells CASSYIAGALSTDTQYF. DNA for the CDR3: TGTGCCAGCAGCTACATAGCGGGAGCCTTGAGCACAGATACGCAGTATTTT.

V is TRBV5-6 and J is TRBJ2-6; TRBD1 aligns across 8 bases. Germline lookup yields CDR1 SGHDT and CDR2 YYEEEE. J gave up 4 bases and V 4 bases, and 16 bases lay outside the gene matches. The CDR3 length is 19 residues. The DNA of the CDR3 is TGTGCCAGCAGCCACCAGGGGGCTATAGGCCTGTCCGGGGCCAACGTCCTGACTTTC. Its translation: CASSHQGAIGLSGANVLTF.

The V and J genes are TRBV3-1 (or the pseudogene TRBV3-2) and TRBJ2-1; tentatively, D is TRBD2 (6 bases). V was clipped by 0 bases and J by 7 bases, with 16 bases between them. Germline V gives CDR1 LGHDT, CDR2 YNNKEL (reference sequence). The CDR3 has 16 amino acids. In nucleotides, the CDR3 is TGTGCCAGCAGCCAAGATTGGGGGAGCGCGGGAAATGAGCAGTTCTTC. It translates to CASSQDWGSAGNEQFF.